This TCR beta chain was captured by sequencing in a study of neurological immune-mediated disorders. V shed 1 base and J shed 5 bases, with 8 bases lying between them. CDR1 and CDR2 from the germline V gene are SGHTA and FQGNSA. The CDR3 loop spans 13 amino acids. Study-level findings and limits: Multiple sclerosis, the disease with the least TCR clonal expansion, fell below healthy controls, whereas HTLV-1-associated myelopathy showed the most. CDR3 amino acid sequences of expanded clones were not shared across subjects, a result suggesting private repertoires in all groups. One related-CDR3 cluster, identified by phylogenetic grouping, held the repertoires of 18 of 34 multiple sclerosis patients and was a possible signature.

The table lists this clonotype with many counts. Its antigen is unknown. Every sequencing run drew on 15-18 subjects and yielded over 170 million TCR-beta sequences. TCRdb independently ran MiXCR on the 5' RACE reads; one entry per CDR3 protein. The data show nearly 60,000 distinct CDR3 sequences, roughly 3.5% seen once. The chain has TRBV7-2 and TRBJ2-5; no clear D. The clonotype originates from a woman aged 60 to 75 with multiple sclerosis. Specimen: PBMCs. The CDR3 protein is CASSLGAVETQYF. DNA of the CDR3: TGTGCCAGCAGCTTAGGTGCGGTGGAGACCCAGTACTTC.